One TCR beta chain is described in this entry. Its antigen is currently unknown. V shed 0 bases and J 2 bases; nucleotides not matched to a gene: 4. Germline V gene data show CDR1 as SGHRS and CDR2 as YFSETQ. The CDR3 is made up of 16 amino acids. The data originate from a study of cytomegalovirus exposure and HLA in healthy donors. Study outcomes and limitations: When analyzed later, a missense DCLRE1C variant was found to be linked to TCR beta V- and J-gene trimming. In a later analysis, at a false discovery rate of 0.05, 17,000 or so TCR beta sequences matched HLA alleles.

The PCR employed 60 Vbeta primers together with 13 Jbeta primers. Profiled with immunoSEQ multiplex PCR; TCRdb holds only in-frame clones, not every one. The data show under 150,000 clones, over 75% seen once. The material sequenced was PBMCs. This chain links TRBV5-1 with TRBJ2-3; 9 bases fit TRBD2. This TCR came from a woman aged 25 to 45 in good health and CMV-seropositive. Written as DNA, the CDR3 is TGCGCCAGCAGCTTGGAGGCTAGCGGGATCACAGATACGCAGTATTTT. It is translated as CASSLEASGITDTQYF.